This T cell receptor beta chain was documented in a study of human T cells and chemical hapten exposure. This clonotype was picked up a small number of times. TCRdb ran MiXCR on the RACE reads and lists one entry per CDR3 protein. The table includes 60,000 to 70,000 distinct CDR3 sequences, about a tenth detected once. Specified time point: pre-sensitization, week 0. The sample's treatment: therapeutic diphenylcyclopropenone sensitization with weekly scalp DPC. This CDR3 has 15 amino acids. Germline V gives CDR1 MNHNY, CDR2 SVGAGI (reference sequence). Trimming at V came to 0 bases and at J to 4 bases, leaving 4 bases not matched to a gene.

The sequences come from whole blood, collected in connection with sensitization to the hapten diphenylcyclopropenone (DPC). The rearrangement links TRBV6-6 to TRBJ2-7; 9 bases line up with TRBD1. The clonotype originates from a woman between 50 and 59 years old with alopecia areata. Some clones in this sample may be carry-over from other donors' samples. CDR3 coding DNA: TGTGCCAGCAGTTACTCCGGGACAGGGTCGTACGAGCAGTACTTC. Translating gives CASSYSGTGSYEQYF.